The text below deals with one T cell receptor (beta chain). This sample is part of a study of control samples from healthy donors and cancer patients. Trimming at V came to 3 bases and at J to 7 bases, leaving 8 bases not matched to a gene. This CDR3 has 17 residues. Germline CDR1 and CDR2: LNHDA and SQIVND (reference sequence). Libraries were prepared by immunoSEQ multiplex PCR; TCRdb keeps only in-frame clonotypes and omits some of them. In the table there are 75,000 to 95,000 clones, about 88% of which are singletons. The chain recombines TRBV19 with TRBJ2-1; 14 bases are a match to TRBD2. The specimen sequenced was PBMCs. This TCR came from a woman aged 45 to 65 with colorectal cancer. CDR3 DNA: TGTGCCAGTAGTATCCTCACCGGGACTAGCGGGGGAAATGAGCAGTTCTTC. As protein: CASSILTGTSGGNEQFF.